This is a list of T cell receptor beta chains from one sample in a study of T cell repertoires in cytomegalovirus infection. TCRdb used MiXCR to reprocess the reads, holding one entry per CDR3 protein. In the table there are a few hundred thousand distinct CDR3 sequences, 34% of which are singletons. These TCRs are of unknown antigen specificity. Sequenced material: cultured PBMCs, taken from culture after CMV antigen stimulation. The source is a human donor in good health (CMV status not recorded). Some clones in this sample may be carry-over from other donors' samples. CDR3s include the opening cysteine and the closing phenylalanine or tryptophan. A D gene is named only where the DNA matches it firmly. Clone size appears in some rows only: once, few, many, or a class for an expanded clone.

J gene	V gene	clone size	D gene	CDR3 protein	CDR3 DNA
TRBJ2-7	TRBV5-4	once	-	CASSPGYSYEQYF	TGTGCCAGCAGCCCAGGGTACTCCTACGAGCAGTACTTC
TRBJ2-1	TRBV7-2	-	-	CASSLVEGTDGFF	TGTGCCAGCAGCTTAGTTGAGGGGACCGATGGGTTCTTC
TRBJ2-3	TRBV5-6	many	-	CASSLIETPGTQYF	TGTGCCAGCAGCTTGATAGAGACGCCGGGTACGCAGTATTTT
TRBJ2-1	TRBV14	few	TRBD2	CASSPGTSGIAESYNEQFF	TGTGCCAGCAGCCCCGGGACTAGCGGGATTGCGGAGTCCTACAATGAGCAGTTCTTC
TRBJ2-5	TRBV15	-	-	CATSRGSPGQYF	TGTGCCACCAGCAGAGGTTCTCCGGGCCAGTACTTC
TRBJ2-1	TRBV7-2	few	TRBD2	CASTTGTSLYNEQFF	TGTGCCAGCACCACCGGGACTAGCTTGTACAATGAGCAGTTCTTC
TRBJ1-1	TRBV4-1	-	-	CASSQVWPPLPAFF	TGCGCCAGCAGCCAAGTTTGGCCCCCACTCCCTGCTTTCTTT
TRBJ1-5	TRBV12-3/TRBV12-4	many	TRBD1	CASSRTGANQPQHF	TGTGCCAGCAGTCGGACAGGGGCAAATCAGCCCCAGCATTTT
TRBJ2-6	TRBV7-2	-	TRBD2	CASSPTSGSGANVLTF	TGTGCCAGCAGTCCGACTAGCGGCTCTGGGGCCAACGTCCTGACTTTC
TRBJ2-3	TRBV7-6	-	-	CASSSTTAGRDTQYF	TGTGCCAGCAGTTCGACAACGGCGGGCAGAGATACGCAGTATTTT
TRBJ2-6	TRBV11-1	few	-	CASSLVGHSGANVLTF	TGTGCCAGCAGCTTAGTTGGCCACTCTGGGGCCAACGTCCTGACTTTC
TRBJ2-7	TRBV19	-	-	CASSIGPQSYEQYF	TGTGCCAGTAGTATAGGACCTCAATCCTACGAGCAGTACTTC
TRBJ1-1	TRBV12-3/TRBV12-4	few	-	CASSLLGGGGTEAFF	TGTGCCAGCAGTTTATTGGGTGGGGGGGGCACTGAAGCTTTCTTT